The 10 T cell receptor beta chains reported below all come from one sample, sequenced in a study of T cell repertoires in cytomegalovirus infection. TCRdb re-called the reads with MiXCR, one entry per CDR3 protein. The table lists 49,000 or so distinct CDR3 sequences, 15% to 25% of them singletons. Their recognized antigens are unknown. The sequencing used CD8+ T cells from cultured PBMCs, collected from culture after CMV antigen stimulation. These TCRs come from a human donor in good health (CMV status not recorded). Some clones in this sample may be carry-over from other donors' samples.

This clonotype was observed a handful of times. V is TRBV30 and J is TRBJ2-5, with D possibly TRBD1 on 5 matching bases. The germline V gene has CDR1 GTSNPN and CDR2 SVGIG (reference sequence). This CDR3 is built from 16 residues. V gave up 3 bases and J gave up 1 base, with 18 bases separating them. The DNA for the CDR3 is TGTGCCTGGAGCCGCGTGGCAGGGCAAACCCAAGAGACCCAGTACTTC. Protein: CAWSRVAGQTQETQYF.

This clonotype was counted at least ten times. The chain recombines TRBV7-9 with TRBJ2-7; 13 positions match TRBD2. CDR1 is SEHNR, CDR2 FQNEAQ, per germline (reference sequence). The V and J ends lost 5 bases and 7 bases, in that order; junction bases with no gene match: 8. The CDR3 is 15 residues long. DNA for the CDR3: TGTGCCAGCAGCGAGACTAGCGGGGGGTCAGGGGAGCAGTACTTC. It translates to CASSETSGGSGEQYF.

The chain employs TRBV4-2 and TRBJ2-4, with a possible D match to TRBD2 (6 bases). The CDR3 totals 16 residues. CDR1 is LGHNA and CDR2 is YNFKEQ in the germline V gene. V was trimmed by 4 bases and J by 1 base, leaving 14 bases between them. This CDR3 reads CASSPLAIGAKNIQYF. The CDR3 coding sequence is TGTGCCAGCAGCCCCCTAGCGATTGGGGCCAAAAACATTCAGTACTTC.

This clonotype was picked up a small number of times. This chain joins TRBV29-1 and TRBJ2-5, with TRBD1 identical over 7 bases. Germline CDR1 SQVTM, CDR2 ANQGSEA. The length of the CDR3 is 12 residues. After removal of 7 bases from V and 1 base from J, the junction contained 3 bases not matched to a gene. The CDR3 reads CSAGQVQETQYF. In nucleotides, the CDR3 is TGCAGCGCTGGACAGGTCCAAGAGACCCAGTACTTC. The whole variable domain, filled in from reference TRBV29-1 and TRBJ2-5, reads SAVISQKPSRDICQRGTSLTIQCQVDSQVTMMFWYRQQPGQSLTLIATANQGSEATYESGFVIDKFPISRPNLTFSTLTVSNMSPEDSSIYLCSAGQVQETQYFGPGTRLLVL.

This clonotype has more than one count but fewer than ten. J is TRBJ2-5 and V is TRBV28; 7 bases fit TRBD1. After removal of 7 bases from V and 3 bases from J, the junction contained 8 bases not matched to a gene. Germline V CDR1 and CDR2: MDHEN, SYDVKM. The CDR3 is 14 residues long. The CDR3 region is CASTTGQPKETQYF. The CDR3, as DNA: TGTGCCAGCACCACGGGACAGCCCAAAGAGACCCAGTACTTC.

The chain carries TRBV20-1 and TRBJ2-3; D possibly corresponds to TRBD2 (6 bases). V was trimmed by 4 bases and J by 1 base, leaving 15 bases between them. This CDR3 contains 15 residues. Germline assignment: CDR1 DFQATT and CDR2 SNEGSKA (reference sequence). CDR3 in DNA: TGCAGTGCTACCGAGCAGGGAGGAGGCACAGATACGCAGTATTTT. The encoded protein is CSATEQGGGTDTQYF.

This clonotype was detected a few times. V gene TRBV5-1 combines with J gene TRBJ2-1; no firm D call. This CDR3 contains 13 residues. Trimming pared 0 bases from V and 5 bases from J, leaving 6 bases between. The germline V gene has CDR1 SGHRS and CDR2 YFSETQ. CDR3 DNA sequence: TGCGCCAGCAGCTTGGAGACCAACAATGAGCAGTTCTTC. This sequence encodes CASSLETNNEQFF.

This clonotype has a handful of counts. The chain has TRBV7-3 and TRBJ2-5; possibly TRBD1 for D (5 bases). The CDR3 loop spans 15 amino acids. V was clipped by 1 base and J by 2 bases, with 11 bases between them. The germline V gene has CDR1 SGHTA and CDR2 FQGTGA. CDR3 amino acids: CASSLMQGPQETQYF. CDR3 nucleotide sequence: TGTGCCAGCAGCTTAATGCAGGGTCCTCAAGAGACCCAGTACTTC.

The sample holds many counts of this clonotype. The rearrangement joins TRBV7-9 to TRBJ2-5; the D is unclear. Germline V lookup: CDR1 SEHNR, CDR2 FQNEAQ (reference sequence). The CDR3 loop spans 14 amino acids. Deletions cut 0 bases from V and 4 bases from J, with 9 bases between. Here the CDR3 DNA reads TGTGCCAGCAGCTTAGCGTTAGGAGTAGAGACCCAGTACTTC. Translation: CASSLALGVETQYF. The full variable domain, its missing parts supplied by reference TRBV7-9 and TRBJ2-5, is DTGVSQNPRHKITKRGQNVTFRCDPISEHNRLYWYRQTLGQGPEFLTYFQNEAQLEKSRLLSDRFSAERPKGSFSTLEIQRTEQGDSAMYLCASSLALGVETQYFGPGTRLLVL.

This clonotype has a handful of counts. This sequence joins TRBV14 and TRBJ2-7, with D perhaps TRBD2 (5 bases). Germline values: CDR1 SGHDN, CDR2 FVKESK. Trimming removed 4 bases at V and 9 bases at J, with 13 bases between. The CDR3 covers 12 residues. The CDR3 region is CASSLSSAGQYF. The CDR3 nucleotides read TGTGCCAGCAGCCTTTCCAGTGCGGGGCAGTACTTC.